These T cell receptor beta chains were read from a single sample in a study of TIL therapy for anti-PD-1-resistant metastatic lung cancer. Clones were read by immunoSEQ multiplex PCR, and TCRdb kept only the in-frame ones, dropping some. This table holds about 100,000 clones, around three fifths found once. The sample here was tumor tissue, taken at baseline. These receptors all come from a person between 30 and 79 years old with non-small cell lung cancer. CDR3s include the opening cysteine and the closing phenylalanine or tryptophan. The D gene is left open where the match is weak. A row's size may be missing; if present it is once, few, many or a size class.

>-|few|TRBV7-2|TRBJ2-7
CASGGSYYEQYF
TGTGCCAGCGGAGGGTCGTACTACGAGCAGTACTTC
>TRBD2|-|TRBV28|TRBJ2-1
CASSYDLAGESDEQFF
TGTGCCAGCAGCTACGACCTAGCGGGGGAGTCCGATGAGCAGTTCTTC
>-|-|TRBV2|TRBJ2-3
CASRFRSTDTQYF
TGTGCCAGCAGATTTCGTTCTACGGATACGCAGTATTTT
>TRBD2|-|TRBV5-1|TRBJ2-7
CASSPLVPAGGEEQYF
TGCGCCAGCAGCCCGCTTGTTCCAGCGGGAGGTGAGGAGCAGTACTTC
>-|-|TRBV16|TRBJ2-5
CASSQFNARETQYF
TGTGCCAGCAGCCAATTTAACGCCAGAGAGACCCAGTACTTC
>TRBD1|-|TRBV7-3|TRBJ2-7
CASSSTGGPYEQYF
TGTGCCAGCAGCTCGACAGGGGGTCCCTACGAGCAGTACTTC
>-|-|TRBV7-9|TRBJ2-2
CASSLPVSGNTGELFF
TGTGCCAGCAGCTTACCAGTTAGCGGGAACACCGGGGAGCTGTTTTTT
>-|few|TRBV19|TRBJ2-2
CASSIDRTAGGAELFF
TGTGCCAGTAGTATAGATCGGACAGCGGGTGGTGCGGAGCTGTTTTTT
>-|once|TRBV19|TRBJ2-1
CASTSDYNEQFF
TGTGCCAGTACCTCGGACTACAATGAGCAGTTCTTC
>-|-|TRBV9|TRBJ2-1
CASSVEGQRYNEQFF
TGTGCCAGCAGCGTAGAAGGGCAGAGATACAATGAGCAGTTCTTC
>-|-|TRBV7-2|TRBJ2-7
CASSVGGISSYEQYF
TGTGCCAGCAGCGTAGGAGGTATCAGCTCCTACGAGCAGTACTTC
>-|-|TRBV29-1|TRBJ2-5
CSVEWSQGLRLAETQYF
TGCAGCGTTGAATGGAGCCAGGGTCTGAGATTGGCAGAGACCCAGTACTTC
>-|few|TRBV10-3|TRBJ2-3
CAISGQGGDTQYF
TGTGCCATCAGTGGTCAGGGAGGCGATACGCAGTATTTT
>-|-|TRBV6-5|TRBJ1-6
CASSSGDSPLHF
TGTGCCAGCAGTTCGGGGGACTCACCCCTCCACTTT
>TRBD1|-|TRBV11-3|TRBJ1-1
CASSSTTGNPEAFF
TGTGCCAGCAGCTCCACGACAGGGAACCCTGAAGCTTTCTTT
>-|-|TRBV19|TRBJ2-1
CASALGQYNEQFF
TGTGCCAGTGCTCTTGGACAATACAATGAGCAGTTCTTC
>-|once|TRBV10-1|TRBJ2-3
CASSLLTNTDTQYF
TGCGCCAGCAGCCTACTGACTAACACAGATACGCAGTATTTT
>-|-|TRBV5-1|TRBJ2-2
CASSLRVGTGELFF
TGCGCCAGCAGCTTGAGGGTGGGCACCGGGGAGCTGTTTTTT
>TRBD2|-|TRBV5-1|TRBJ2-1
CASSPVLGGGAGEQFF
TGCGCCAGCAGCCCTGTCCTAGGCGGGGGGGCCGGTGAGCAGTTCTTC
>TRBD1|once|TRBV11-2|TRBJ2-7
CASSLRHGDRVVTYEQYF
TGTGCCAGCAGCTTGAGGCACGGAGACAGGGTGGTTACCTACGAGCAGTACTTC
>TRBD2|many|TRBV19|TRBJ2-7
CASSLGLAGDIEQYF
TGTGCCAGTAGTTTGGGACTAGCGGGAGACATCGAGCAGTACTTC
>-|-|TRBV27|TRBJ2-3
CASSPDRSTDTQYF
TGTGCCAGCAGCCCAGACAGGTCCACAGATACGCAGTATTTT
>-|few|TRBV7-9|TRBJ1-1
CASSLRGGREAFF
TGTGCCAGCAGCTTGCGGGGGGGACGGGAAGCTTTCTTT
>-|-|TRBV7-8|TRBJ2-5
CASSLWGLETQYF
TGTGCCAGCAGCTTATGGGGTTTGGAGACCCAGTACTTC
>-|-|TRBV28|TRBJ1-1
CASRSTGAGLNTEAFF
TGTGCCAGCAGGTCCACGGGGGCGGGGTTGAACACTGAAGCTTTCTTT